Listed below are T cell receptor beta chains from one sample, sequenced in a study of T cell repertoires in cytomegalovirus infection. The antigens for these receptors are not known. TCRdb used MiXCR to reprocess the reads, holding one entry per CDR3 protein. There are 700,000 to 950,000 distinct CDR3 sequences in the sample; about 31% occur only once, and 12% lies in the top ten. The specimen was cultured CD8+ T cells from PBMCs, collected from culture after CMV antigen stimulation. The receptors were gathered from a human donor in good health (CMV status not recorded). Some clones in this sample may be carry-over from other donors' samples. Both conserved end residues are part of each CDR3. The order of the fields is V gene, J gene, D gene, clone size, CDR3 DNA, CDR3 protein. D genes are given only for firm matches. Not every row has a clone size; where given, it reads once, few, many or a size class.

V: TRBV7-9
J: TRBJ2-6
D: .
size: few
DNA: TGTGCCAGCAGCGGTGGCAGGGGTCAATGGGGGGCACCTATGGCCAACGTCCTGACTTTC
CDR3: CASSGGRGQWGAPMANVLTF

V: TRBV2
J: TRBJ1-1
D: .
size: .
DNA: TGTGCCAGCATCCGGGGACGAACGGGGGCTTTCTTT
CDR3: CASIRGRTGAFF

V: TRBV12-5
J: TRBJ2-2
D: .
size: .
DNA: TGTGCTAGTGGTTTGGAAAGAGGGGCCACCGGGGAGCTGTTTTTT
CDR3: CASGLERGATGELFF

V: TRBV20-1
J: TRBJ1-1
D: .
size: .
DNA: TGCAGTGCTAGATGGACCGAAGGGGGAGCTTTCTTT
CDR3: CSARWTEGGAFF

V: TRBV12-3/TRBV12-4
J: TRBJ2-1
D: TRBD1
size: .
DNA: TGTGCCAGCAGTTTCGTACAGGGGTCCTACAATGAGCAGTTCTTC
CDR3: CASSFVQGSYNEQFF

V: TRBV7-8
J: TRBJ1-5
D: TRBD1
size: .
DNA: TGTGCCAGCAGCTCGCCGGACAGGGAGAGACAGCCCCAGCATTTT
CDR3: CASSSPDRERQPQHF

V: TRBV6-2/TRBV6-3
J: TRBJ1-1
D: .
size: .
DNA: TGTGCCAGCACCTTAACCCGGGTCCAGAACACTGAAGCTTTCTTT
CDR3: CASTLTRVQNTEAFF

V: TRBV2
J: TRBJ2-7
D: TRBD2
size: .
DNA: TGTGCCAGCAGCTCCGGGACTACATTGTTGGAGCAGTACTTC
CDR3: CASSSGTTLLEQYF

V: TRBV25-1
J: TRBJ1-2
D: .
size: few
DNA: TGTGCCAGCAGTGACCGGGACTTCCTAAACTATGGCTACACCTTC
CDR3: CASSDRDFLNYGYTF

V: TRBV27
J: TRBJ2-7
D: TRBD1
size: .
DNA: TGTGCCAGCAGTTTGGGACAGGGAGTTTACGAGCAGTACTTC
CDR3: CASSLGQGVYEQYF

V: TRBV9
J: TRBJ2-3
D: .
size: few
DNA: TGTGCCAGCAGCGGAGCCTTGGGGAGCACAGATACGCAGTATTTT
CDR3: CASSGALGSTDTQYF

V: TRBV18
J: TRBJ2-7
D: TRBD1
size: .
DNA: TGTGCCAGCTCACCACCTGACAGGGGAGTGAAGTACGAGCAGTACTTC
CDR3: CASSPPDRGVKYEQYF

V: TRBV4-3
J: TRBJ1-4
D: .
size: .
DNA: TGCGCCAGCAGCCAAGATCTGGGGGGTTGGGGTGAAAAACTGTTTTTT
CDR3: CASSQDLGGWGEKLFF

V: TRBV11-2
J: TRBJ1-2
D: TRBD1
size: few
DNA: TGTGCCAGCAGCTTAGCACCCTCCGGGACAGCCGTCTATGGCTACACCTTC
CDR3: CASSLAPSGTAVYGYTF

V: TRBV5-5
J: TRBJ2-1
D: TRBD2
size: .
DNA: TGTGCCAGCAGCTCGTGGAGCGGGGCTTACAATGAGCAGTTCTTC
CDR3: CASSSWSGAYNEQFF

V: TRBV29-1
J: TRBJ2-3
D: TRBD2
size: .
DNA: TGCAGCGTGACTAGCGGTGGCTCAGATACGCAGTATTTT
CDR3: CSVTSGGSDTQYF

V: TRBV27
J: TRBJ2-7
D: .
size: .
DNA: TGTGCCAGTCGTTTAACCAGGCCGCACGAGCAGTACTTC
CDR3: CASRLTRPHEQYF

V: TRBV11-3
J: TRBJ2-1
D: .
size: .
DNA: TGTGCCAGCAGCTTATATGAGTCTCCCGACAATGAGCAGTTCTTC
CDR3: CASSLYESPDNEQFF

V: TRBV15
J: TRBJ2-7
D: .
size: few
DNA: TGTGCCACCAGCAGAGATCTCCAGGGCTCCTACGAGCAGTACTTC
CDR3: CATSRDLQGSYEQYF

V: TRBV7-2
J: TRBJ2-3
D: .
size: few
DNA: TGTGCCAGCAGGCAGGGGAGCTATACCCCAGATACGCAGTATTTT
CDR3: CASRQGSYTPDTQYF

V: TRBV12-3/TRBV12-4
J: TRBJ2-3
D: .
size: .
DNA: TGTGCCAGCAGTTTATTCCTAGGAGGGGCTAGCACAGATACGCAGTATTTT
CDR3: CASSLFLGGASTDTQYF

V: TRBV7-9
J: TRBJ2-7
D: .
size: .
DNA: TGTGCCAGCAGCTGGAATGCCTACGAGCAGTACTTC
CDR3: CASSWNAYEQYF

V: TRBV19
J: TRBJ2-1
D: .
size: .
DNA: TGTGCCGCCGAGTATAATAATGAGCAGTTCTTC
CDR3: CAAEYNNEQFF

V: TRBV27
J: TRBJ1-5
D: .
size: many
DNA: TGTGCCAGCAGTTTATCCGGGACAAATCAGCCCCAGCATTTT
CDR3: CASSLSGTNQPQHF

V: TRBV27
J: TRBJ2-3
D: .
size: .
DNA: TGTGCCTCTTGTATCATACCCACAGATACGCAGTATTTT
CDR3: CASCIIPTDTQYF

V: TRBV6-2/TRBV6-3
J: TRBJ1-1
D: TRBD1
size: once
DNA: TGTGCCAGCAGTTACCCCCGGGACAGGGGCACTGAAGCTTTCTTT
CDR3: CASSYPRDRGTEAFF

V: TRBV7-9
J: TRBJ1-2
D: .
size: .
DNA: TGTACCAGCAGCTCGACGGGCGCCGGCTACACCTTC
CDR3: CTSSSTGAGYTF

V: TRBV10-1
J: TRBJ2-7
D: .
size: .
DNA: TGCGCCAGCAGTGAGTCGGGGACGGGGATCGGCGAGCAGTACTTC
CDR3: CASSESGTGIGEQYF

V: TRBV4-3
J: TRBJ2-3
D: TRBD2
size: .
DNA: TGCGCCAGCAGCCGAAGGGGACTAGCCTCAGATACGCAGTATTTT
CDR3: CASSRRGLASDTQYF

V: TRBV24-1
J: TRBJ2-1
D: .
size: few
DNA: TGTGCCACCAGTGGGGGGTTGAGCTACAATGAGCAGTTCTTC
CDR3: CATSGGLSYNEQFF

V: TRBV7-2
J: TRBJ1-1
D: .
size: many
DNA: TGTGCCAGCAGCTTAGAAGACGGCTTGCAAGCTTTCTTT
CDR3: CASSLEDGLQAFF

V: TRBV5-6
J: TRBJ1-3
D: .
size: few
DNA: TGTGCCAGCTCAGGGGCAGTTGCTGGAAACACCATATATTTT
CDR3: CASSGAVAGNTIYF

V: TRBV19
J: TRBJ1-5
D: .
size: few
DNA: TGTGCCAGTAGTTGGACAGCTGATAGCAATCAGCCCCAGCATTTT
CDR3: CASSWTADSNQPQHF

V: TRBV10-2
J: TRBJ2-2
D: TRBD2
size: few
DNA: TGCGCCAGCACTAGCGGGGGGGCCCCCGGGGAGCTGTTTTTT
CDR3: CASTSGGAPGELFF

V: TRBV7-9
J: TRBJ2-3
D: TRBD2
size: .
DNA: TGTGCCAGCAGCCGGAACCTAGCGGGGGGGCCGTCAGATACGCAGTATTTT
CDR3: CASSRNLAGGPSDTQYF

V: TRBV5-6
J: TRBJ1-2
D: .
size: few
DNA: TGTGCCAGCAGCTTGGACGTTGGGGCTGTGAATCGGATTGGCTACACCTTC
CDR3: CASSLDVGAVNRIGYTF

V: TRBV4-3
J: TRBJ2-2
D: TRBD2
size: few
DNA: TGCGCCAGCAGCCAGGGGCTAGCGGGGTATCGAAGCCGGTGGGAGCTGTTTTTT
CDR3: CASSQGLAGYRSRWELFF

V: TRBV7-2
J: TRBJ2-1
D: .
size: many
DNA: TGTGCCAGCAGCTTAGCAGAGTCAGGGTCCGAGCAGTTCTTC
CDR3: CASSLAESGSEQFF

V: TRBV5-4
J: TRBJ2-1
D: TRBD2
size: few
DNA: TGTGCCAGCAGCCACGGGTATGTAGCGGGGGAGCAAAAGTTCTTC
CDR3: CASSHGYVAGEQKFF

V: TRBV2
J: TRBJ2-1
D: TRBD1
size: .
DNA: TGTGCCAGCAGTGAAGCGATAATGACAGGGGCCAATGAGCAGTTCTTC
CDR3: CASSEAIMTGANEQFF

V: TRBV12-3/TRBV12-4
J: TRBJ2-1
D: .
size: .
DNA: TGTGCCAGCAGGATAGACGGGACTGAGCAGTTCTTC
CDR3: CASRIDGTEQFF

V: TRBV6-6
J: TRBJ2-2
D: .
size: few
DNA: TGTGCCAGCACCCCTAGGGGGGAGGGCGGGGAGCTGTTTTTT
CDR3: CASTPRGEGGELFF

V: TRBV5-3
J: TRBJ1-6
D: .
size: once
DNA: TGTGCCAGCAGCTTGGCAGGGGAGGGATCACCCCTCCACTTT
CDR3: CASSLAGEGSPLHF

V: TRBV15
J: TRBJ1-5
D: TRBD1
size: .
DNA: TGTGCCACAAAAGACAGGGCGAAGAGCAATCAGCCCCAGCATTTT
CDR3: CATKDRAKSNQPQHF

V: TRBV19
J: TRBJ1-1
D: .
size: .
DNA: TGTGCCAGTATGAGGACAGCGACTTTCTTT
CDR3: CASMRTATFF

V: TRBV12-3/TRBV12-4
J: TRBJ2-1
D: .
size: .
DNA: TGTGCCAGCAGTTTTTTTGCAGATCGTGTCAATGAGCAGTTCTTC
CDR3: CASSFFADRVNEQFF

V: TRBV5-4
J: TRBJ1-1
D: .
size: few
DNA: TGTGCCAGCCTCTGGGGCACTGAAGCTTTCTTT
CDR3: CASLWGTEAFF

V: TRBV7-6
J: TRBJ1-2
D: .
size: many
DNA: TGTGCCAGCAGCATACAGGATCTCTATGGCTACACCTTC
CDR3: CASSIQDLYGYTF

V: TRBV3-1
J: TRBJ1-5
D: .
size: few
DNA: TGTGCCAGCAGCCCACAGGTGGGCAATCAGCCCCAGCATTTT
CDR3: CASSPQVGNQPQHF

V: TRBV7-6
J: TRBJ2-7
D: .
size: .
DNA: TGTGCCAGCAGCTTAGGGCTCAGGCAGGGGAGTGACGAGCAGTACTTC
CDR3: CASSLGLRQGSDEQYF

V: TRBV12-3/TRBV12-4
J: TRBJ1-6
D: .
size: .
DNA: TGTGCCAGCAGTTACCAGGACGGGTATAATTCACCCCTCCACTTT
CDR3: CASSYQDGYNSPLHF

V: TRBV7-6
J: TRBJ2-3
D: TRBD2
size: many
DNA: TGTGCCAGCAGCTTAGGGAAGCGGGAAGATACGCAGTATTTT
CDR3: CASSLGKREDTQYF

V: TRBV7-2
J: TRBJ2-2
D: TRBD1
size: many
DNA: TGTGCCAGCAGCTCACCGGACAGGGAAACCGGGGAGCTGTTTTTT
CDR3: CASSSPDRETGELFF

V: TRBV4-2
J: TRBJ1-1
D: .
size: many
DNA: TGTGCCAGCAGCCGATCGCTCGGGGTTCCCCCCCGCGACCTGAACACTGAAGCTTTCTTT
CDR3: CASSRSLGVPPRDLNTEAFF

V: TRBV6-5
J: TRBJ2-2
D: .
size: few
DNA: TGTGCCAGCGAGGGGTTGAACACCGGGGAGCTGTTTTTT
CDR3: CASEGLNTGELFF

V: TRBV14
J: TRBJ2-1
D: TRBD2
size: few
DNA: TGTGCCAGCAGCCAACTAGCGGGGGCCTTTAATGAGCAGTTCTTC
CDR3: CASSQLAGAFNEQFF

V: TRBV7-9
J: TRBJ2-7
D: TRBD2
size: .
DNA: TGTGCCAGCAGCGGCGACCTTCGGGGACTAGCTATCCTGGAGCAGTACTTC
CDR3: CASSGDLRGLAILEQYF

V: TRBV5-1
J: TRBJ1-1
D: .
size: once
DNA: TGCGCCAGCAGCTCGGGGTCGGGATACGATCCCTCCGGCGCTGAAGCTTTCTTT
CDR3: CASSSGSGYDPSGAEAFF

V: TRBV20-1
J: TRBJ1-5
D: .
size: many
DNA: TGCAGTGCCGGGGACGGGGGCCAGCCCCAGCATTTT
CDR3: CSAGDGGQPQHF